Each of the 24 T cell receptor beta chains below was sequenced from the same sample in a study of blood T cells in healthy people across ages. Primed by a sample-barcoded 5' primer and a J-beta primer mix, a second PCR proceeded for 7 to 11 cycles. TCRdb ran MiXCR on the 5' RACE reads and lists one entry per CDR3 protein. Seen here are fewer than 2,000,000 distinct CDR3 sequences, around 35% observed once, and the top ten hold about 11%. Sequencing input: blood. These receptors came from a woman in her twenties or thirties in good health.

The chain couples TRBV20-1 to TRBJ1-5; no firm D call. The CDR3 contains 14 residues. The germline V gene has CDR1 DFQATT and CDR2 SNEGSKA (reference sequence). The germline V and J ends were trimmed by 3 bases and 0 bases, with 9 bases remaining between them. The DNA of the CDR3 is TGCAGTGCTAGGGACGTATATAGCAATCAGCCCCAGCATTTT. Amino acids: CSARDVYSNQPQHF.

Details on this clonotype: A read error may produce the germline difference seen at one junction end. J is TRBJ2-1 and V is TRBV5-1; 10 bases are a match to TRBD2. Germline V lookup: CDR1 SGHRS, CDR2 YFSETQ. The CDR3 is 19 amino acids. The CDR3 loop reads CASSLVQASGSRSHNEQFF. In DNA form, the CDR3 reads TGCGCCAGCAGCTTGGTTCAGGCTAGCGGGAGTCGCTCCCACAATGAGCAGTTCTTC.

V and J are TRBV12-3 or TRBV12-4 and TRBJ1-1; possible D gene TRBD1, 6 bases. V was clipped by 6 bases and J by 0 bases, with 17 bases between them. This CDR3 is 16 amino acids long. CDR3 DNA sequence: TGTGCCAGCAGGCCTCAGGGGATAATCGTGAACACTGAAGCTTTCTTT. Its protein product is CASRPQGIIVNTEAFF.

The chain employs TRBV6-6 and TRBJ2-3; D possibly corresponds to TRBD2 (6 bases). Deletions cut 7 bases from V and 6 bases from J, with 17 bases between. Per the germline V gene, CDR1 is MNHNY and CDR2 is SVGAGI (reference sequence). The CDR3 spans 14 residues. CDR3 in amino acids: CASTTNAGWDTQYF. In DNA form, the CDR3 reads TGTGCCAGCACCACCAACGCGGGGTGGGATACGCAGTATTTT.

With regard to this clonotype: One end of the junction does not line up with germline, which may come from a read error. The V and J genes are TRBV27 and TRBJ2-5, with 15 bases identical to TRBD2. Germline V gene lookup returns CDR1 MNHEY and CDR2 SMNVEV (reference sequence). The CDR3 spans 17 residues. DNA of the CDR3: TGTGCCAGCAGTACCTGGACTAGCGGGAGGGCGGGAGAGATCCAGTACTTC. It specifies CASSTWTSGRAGEIQYF.

This chain links TRBV27 with TRBJ2-5, with D possibly matching TRBD2 (6 bases). CDR3 length: 14 amino acids. V was trimmed by 5 bases and J by 11 bases, leaving 21 bases between them. Germline V lookup: CDR1 MNHEY, CDR2 SMNVEV (reference sequence). The CDR3 DNA reads TGTGCCAGCAGTCCGCCAGCGGCACCGGGGGAGCAGTACTTC. Encoded protein: CASSPPAAPGEQYF.

The chain couples TRBV12-3 or TRBV12-4 to TRBJ1-1; TRBD1 matches at 7 bases. V lost 5 bases, J lost 1 base, and 7 bases stayed unmatched. The CDR3 is made up of 15 amino acids. The CDR3 DNA is TGTGCCAGCAGTCCCTGGGGACAGACGAACACTGAAGCTTTCTTT. Translation gives CASSPWGQTNTEAFF.

The CDR3 reads CASSCPPGLAGAYSCGTQYF. In nucleotides, the CDR3 is TGCGCCAGCAGCTGCCCTCCGGGACTAGCGGGGGCCTACTCCTGTGGGACCCAGTACTTC. The chain links TRBV5-1 to TRBJ2-5; 14 positions match TRBD2. Germline V gene lookup returns CDR1 SGHRS and CDR2 YFSETQ. The CDR3 has 20 residues. V gave up 3 bases and J gave up 7 bases; unmatched junction bases: 20.

The chain employs TRBV27 and TRBJ2-2; 8 bases fit TRBD2. In germline, CDR1 is MNHEY, CDR2 SMNVEV (reference sequence). The CDR3 is 18 amino acids. V shed 5 bases and J 2 bases; nucleotides not matched to a gene: 13. The CDR3 here is CASSTKAGALLNTGELFF. The CDR3 bases are TGTGCCAGCAGTACTAAAGCGGGAGCCCTCTTAAACACCGGGGAGCTGTTTTTT.

The gene calls are TRBV19 and TRBJ2-3; possibly TRBD1 for D (6 bases). Germline V lookup: CDR1 LNHDA, CDR2 SQIVND (reference sequence). CDR3 length: 15 residues. V lost 1 base to trimming and J lost 4 bases, with 12 bases between them. The chain's CDR3 is CASSIGGGVADTQYF. The CDR3 nucleotides read TGTGCCAGTAGTATAGGAGGGGGTGTGGCAGATACGCAGTATTTT.

Only one count was recorded for this clonotype. J is TRBJ2-7 and V is TRBV6-1; D unclear. Trimming cost V 2 bases and J 7 bases, with 6 bases left between them. The CDR3 runs 11 residues. The V gene's germline CDR1 is MNHNS and CDR2 SASEGT. The CDR3 bases are TGTGCCAGCAGTGAAATGAGGGAGCAGTACTTC. Encoded protein: CASSEMREQYF.

This clonotype was seen many times. The chain joins TRBV5-4 to TRBJ2-7; D tentatively fits TRBD1 or TRBD2 (5 bases each). The V gene's germline CDR1 is SGHNT and CDR2 YYREEE (reference sequence). The germline V and J ends were trimmed by 9 bases and 3 bases, with 13 bases remaining between them. The CDR3 is made up of 12 amino acids. DNA of the CDR3: TGTGCCACCGGGACCGAAGACTACGAGCAGTACTTC. It yields the protein CATGTEDYEQYF. Variable domain in full (rest from reference TRBV5-4 and TRBJ2-7): ETGVTQSPTHLIKTRGQQVTLRCSSQSGHNTVSWYQQALGQGPQFIFQYYREEENGRGNFPPRFSGLQFPNYSSELNVNALELDDSALYLCATGTEDYEQYFGPGTRLTVT.

This clonotype was found many times. V is TRBV13 and J is TRBJ2-1; 10 positions agree with TRBD1. Looked up from germline, CDR1 is PRHDT and CDR2 is FYEKMQ (reference sequence). The CDR3 extends over 15 amino acids. After removal of 5 bases from V and 8 bases from J, the junction contained 9 bases not matched to a gene. The CDR3: CASSHRDRGVDEQFF. Here the CDR3 DNA reads TGTGCCAGCAGCCACCGGGACAGGGGAGTCGATGAGCAGTTCTTC.

There are many counts of this clonotype. The rearrangement joins TRBV29-1 to TRBJ2-5; D possibly corresponds to TRBD1 (6 bases). The CDR3 loop spans 12 amino acids. Germline V gene sequence: CDR1 SQVTM, CDR2 ANQGSEA. With 5 bases removed from V and 5 bases from J, the gap between germline ends came to 12 bases. As DNA, the CDR3 is TGCAGCGTTAAAGGGGGTAGGGAGACCCAGTACTTC. It yields the protein CSVKGGRETQYF.

There are a few counts of this clonotype. The chain carries TRBV20-1 and TRBJ2-6; TRBD1 matches 7 bases. J was trimmed by 2 bases and V by 1 base; bases with no gene match: 5. This CDR3 comprises 16 residues. The germline CDR1 and CDR2 sequences are DFQATT and SNEGSKA (reference sequence). The CDR3 nucleotides read TGCAGTGCTAGAGCCCGACAGGGTGCTGGGGCCAACGTCCTGACTTTC. Its protein product is CSARARQGAGANVLTF.

To note about this clonotype: Compared with germline, one end of the junction differs, possibly owing to a read error. The chain has TRBV4-1 and TRBJ1-2, with 9 bases identical to TRBD1. Germline V gene data show CDR1 as MGHRA and CDR2 as YSYEKL. This CDR3 spans 16 amino acids. The CDR3 protein is CASSQTGTGNNYGHTF. As DNA, the CDR3 is TGCGCCAGCAGCCAGACGGGGACAGGGAATAACTATGGCCACACCTTC.

This clonotype has only a few counts. This rearrangement joins TRBV27 to TRBJ2-1; 7 bases map to TRBD2. This CDR3 comprises 15 residues. With 6 bases clipped from V and 5 bases from J, the junction kept 10 bases outside the gene matches. The V gene's germline CDR1 is MNHEY and CDR2 SMNVEV (reference sequence). The CDR3 is CASSLRGGSDNEQFF. DNA of the CDR3: TGTGCCAGCAGCCTCCGGGGCGGGAGCGACAATGAGCAGTTCTTC.

This sequence joins TRBV9 and TRBJ2-1, with 11 bases matching TRBD2. The CDR3 runs to 13 residues. Trimming at V came to 2 bases and at J to 10 bases, leaving 2 bases not matched to a gene. The V gene's germline CDR1 is SGDLS and CDR2 YYNGEE. The CDR3 DNA reads as TGTGCCAGCAGCGTTAGCGGGAGGGCCGAGCAGTTCTTC. Its translation: CASSVSGRAEQFF.

J is TRBJ2-7 and V is TRBV5-5, with D maybe TRBD1 (5 bases). The V gene's germline CDR1 is SGHKS and CDR2 YYEKEE (reference sequence). Trimming shortened V by 4 bases and J by 4 bases, and 9 bases separated the two germline ends. CDR3 length: 12 residues. The CDR3 DNA is TGTGCCAGCAGCCACCAGGGTTACGAGCAGTACTTC. It codes for CASSHQGYEQYF.

The chain uses TRBV10-3 and TRBJ1-4; 8 nucleotides agree with TRBD1. This CDR3 has 13 amino acids. Unmatched junction bases numbered 3, after V lost 8 bases and J lost 4 bases. The germline CDR1 and CDR2 sequences are ENHRY and SYGVKD. Written as DNA, the CDR3 is TGTGCCATCTCCGGACAGGGTAATGAAAAACTGTTTTTT. Encoded protein: CAISGQGNEKLFF.

In its sample, this clonotype was seen a few times. In DNA form, the CDR3 reads TGTGCCAGCAGCCGTGGCAGCCCTAGCAATCAGCCCCAGCATTTT. Its translation is CASSRGSPSNQPQHF. The rearrangement links TRBV3-1 to TRBJ1-5; D gene unclear. The CDR3 loop spans 15 amino acids. Germline lookup yields CDR1 LGHDT and CDR2 YNNKEL (reference sequence). Deletions cut 4 bases from V and 0 bases from J, with 10 bases between.

Points on this clonotype: A much larger clone lies a single base off, so this may be a read error. The chain couples TRBV13 to TRBJ2-7; D is undetermined. The length of the CDR3 is 13 residues. The germline V gene has CDR1 PRHDT and CDR2 FYEKMQ (reference sequence). V was shortened by 5 bases and J by 3 bases, with 11 bases between the two germline ends. The CDR3 protein is CASSPRRSYEQYF. The CDR3 coding sequence is TGTGCCAGCAGCCCCCGTCGCAGCTACGAGCAGTACTTC.

The V call is TRBV4-1, the J call TRBJ1-5; 10 bases are shared with TRBD1. Germline CDR1 MGHRA, CDR2 YSYEKL. The CDR3 totals 16 residues. V lost 3 bases, J lost 5 bases, and 7 bases stayed unmatched. CDR3 DNA: TGCGCCAGCAGCCACCGAACCGGGACAGGGGATCAGCCCCAGCATTTT. It encodes CASSHRTGTGDQPQHF.

Notes on this clonotype: One end of the junction does not line up with germline, which may come from a read error. This chain connects TRBV12-3 or TRBV12-4 to TRBJ2-2, with D tentatively TRBD1 (5 bases). This CDR3 region has 14 residues. CDR3: CASSATVNAGELFF. Here the CDR3 DNA reads TGTGCCAGCAGTGCGACAGTGAACGCCGGGGAGCTGTTTTTT.